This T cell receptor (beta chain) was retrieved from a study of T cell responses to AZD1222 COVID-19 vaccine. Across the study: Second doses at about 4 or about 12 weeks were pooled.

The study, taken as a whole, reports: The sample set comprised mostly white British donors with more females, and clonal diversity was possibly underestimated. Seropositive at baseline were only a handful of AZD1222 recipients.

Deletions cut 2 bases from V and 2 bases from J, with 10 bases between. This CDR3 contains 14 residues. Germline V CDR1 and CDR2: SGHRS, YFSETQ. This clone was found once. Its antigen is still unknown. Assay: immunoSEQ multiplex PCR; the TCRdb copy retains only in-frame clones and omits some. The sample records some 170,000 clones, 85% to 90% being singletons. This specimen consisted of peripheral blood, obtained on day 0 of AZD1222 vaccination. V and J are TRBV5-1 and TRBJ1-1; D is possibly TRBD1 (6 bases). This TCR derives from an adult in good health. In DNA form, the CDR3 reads TGCGCCAGCAGCTTTCAGGGGTCCAACACTGAAGCTTTCTTT. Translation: CASSFQGSNTEAFF.